This TCR beta chain was found in a study of tissue T cells after allogeneic stem cell transplantation. Regarding the study as a whole: Within patients, tissue anatomy strongly shaped TCR repertoire composition.

Time point described: mouse harvest day 7 after allogeneic transplant. Each mouse received 10^7 T-cell-depleted marrow cells plus 10^6 splenic CD5+ T cells by tail vein. B6 (H2b) cells into BALB/c (H2d) mice; tissues taken at day 7 or 14. This clone showed up just a few times. Its antigen is currently unknown. Gene names follow the mouse nomenclature. The read comes to an end 1 residue before the CDR3 does, leaving the germline J gene to fill in the end. V was clipped by 3 bases and J by 2 bases, with 12 bases between them. The V gene's germline CDR1 is KGHPV and CDR2 FQNQEV (reference sequence). This CDR3 has 15 residues. Sequencing of TCRbeta CDR3 at survey depth gave sequences and template counts. TCRdb's table, derived via immunoSEQ multiplex PCR, lists solely in-frame clones and lacks some. The table lists some 10,000 clones, 40% to 45% of them singletons.

The V call is TRBV26, the J call TRBJ2-4; a weak D match, TRBD2 (6 bases). The clonotype was recovered from a female BALB/c mouse given C57BL/6 T cells with graft-versus-host disease after an allogeneic hematopoietic cell transplant. Sequenced: skin. This CDR3 is CASSLSWGIQNTLYF. CDR3 DNA (partial): TGTGCCAGCAGTCTCTCCTGGGGAATTCAAAACACCTTGTAC.